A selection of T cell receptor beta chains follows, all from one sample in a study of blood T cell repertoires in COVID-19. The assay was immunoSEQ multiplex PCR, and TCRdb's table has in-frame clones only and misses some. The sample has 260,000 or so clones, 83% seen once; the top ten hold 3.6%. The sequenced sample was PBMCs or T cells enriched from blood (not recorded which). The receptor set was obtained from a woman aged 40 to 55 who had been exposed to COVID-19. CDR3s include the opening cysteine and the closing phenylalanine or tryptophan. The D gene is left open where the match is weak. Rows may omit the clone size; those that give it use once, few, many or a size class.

TGTGCCAGCAGTTCGGGACAGGGTGGAACTCCTTTCGAGCAGTACTTC CASSSGQGGTPFEQYF TRBJ2-7 TRBD1 . 16 TRBV27
TGTGCCAGCAGTGGCAGGGTCACTGAAGCTTTCTTT CASSGRVTEAFF TRBJ1-1 . . 12 TRBV27
TGTGCCAGCAGCCATGAAGGGACTAGCAACACCGGGGAGCTGTTTTTT CASSHEGTSNTGELFF TRBJ2-2 TRBD2 few 16 TRBV4-2
TGTGCCAGCAGCGGGGGACTAGCGGGGACAGATACGCAGTATTTT CASSGGLAGTDTQYF TRBJ2-3 TRBD2 . 15 TRBV11-1
TGTGCCAGCAGGTCACAGGGAGAAGCTTTCTTT CASRSQGEAFF TRBJ1-1 . . 11 TRBV27
TGTGCCAGCAGCCAAGCTACCTACGAGCAGTACTTC CASSQATYEQYF TRBJ2-7 . few 12 TRBV3-1/TRBV3-2
TGTGCCAGCACTGAGCTGGGGGGGCGTGTCGACACTGAAGCTTTCTTT CASTELGGRVDTEAFF TRBJ1-1 . once 16 TRBV7-9
TGTGCCAGCAGCTCGATCCAGGCGGGGTATAGTGAGCAGTTCTTC CASSSIQAGYSEQFF TRBJ2-1 . . 15 TRBV7-2
TGTGCCCTCAGAGGGACAGACTATGGCTACACCTTC CALRGTDYGYTF TRBJ1-2 TRBD1 once 12 TRBV28
TGTGCCAGCAGTTACTCGGCTGGTCCCTTCCAAGAGACCCAGTACTTC CASSYSAGPFQETQYF TRBJ2-5 . . 16 TRBV6-8
TGCGCCAGCAGCCAACACCGAACCGGACTTGGGATGGGGAACACTGAAGCTTTCTTT CASSQHRTGLGMGNTEAFF TRBJ1-1 . once 19 TRBV4-3
TGTGCCAGCAATCTAGGCCACTCTGGAAACACCATATATTTT CASNLGHSGNTIYF TRBJ1-3 . . 14 TRBV9
TGTGCCAGCAGCCGGGGGTGGGGCCCTAGCTCTGGAAACACCATATATTTT CASSRGWGPSSGNTIYF TRBJ1-3 . . 17 TRBV11-2
TGTGCCAGCAGTGAAGACGACAGATATCAGCCCCAGCATTTT CASSEDDRYQPQHF TRBJ1-5 . . 14 TRBV2
TGTGCCAGTAGTACAGGACATGCCGGGGAGACCCAGTACTTC CASSTGHAGETQYF TRBJ2-5 . . 14 TRBV19
TGTGCCAGTACTCGGCAGGGCTACGAGCAGTACTTC CASTRQGYEQYF TRBJ2-7 . . 12 TRBV19
TGCACCGCCTTGGGGCCCGAGCAGTTCTTC CTALGPEQFF TRBJ2-1 . once 10 TRBV29-1
TGTGCCAGCAGAAAGGGCCACCACGAGGGGCCCCAGCATTTT CASRKGHHEGPQHF TRBJ1-5 . few 14 TRBV5-6
TGTGCCAGCAGTTACGTTCGGGGCACAGATACGCAGTATTTT CASSYVRGTDTQYF TRBJ2-3 . . 14 TRBV6-2/TRBV6-3
TGTGCCAGCAGCTTGGGTCTAGCGGGGGGCCGCGGTAGCTCCTACAATGAGCAGTTCTTC CASSLGLAGGRGSSYNEQFF TRBJ2-1 TRBD2 once 20 TRBV5-8
TGTGCCAGCACCTCTCGGTTCGGACTGAGCACAGATACGCAGTATTTT CASTSRFGLSTDTQYF TRBJ2-3 . . 16 TRBV27
TGTGCCAGCAGCCCCGGGGGATCCTACGAGCAGTACTTC CASSPGGSYEQYF TRBJ2-7 . . 13 TRBV3-1/TRBV3-2
TGTGCCAGCAGTGAATATAGGAGTTGGAGCTCTGGAAACACCATATATTTT CASSEYRSWSSGNTIYF TRBJ1-3 . . 17 TRBV25-1
TGTGCCAGCTCACCCGGGACAGGGGACACCATATATTTT CASSPGTGDTIYF TRBJ1-3 TRBD1 . 13 TRBV18
TGTGCCAGCAGCTTAACCGACAGGGGTTCGGACTATGGCTACACCTTC CASSLTDRGSDYGYTF TRBJ1-2 TRBD1 . 16 TRBV7-3
TGTGCCAGCAGTCAGCGGGGGATCTACAATGAGCAGTTCTTC CASSQRGIYNEQFF TRBJ2-1 TRBD2 . 14 TRBV28
TGTGCCAGCAGCGCTCAGGGGGCTAACTATGGCTACACCTTC CASSAQGANYGYTF TRBJ1-2 TRBD1 . 14 TRBV7-9
TGTGCCAGCAGGAAGGGACAGGAGAGCTCTGGAAACACCATATATTTT CASRKGQESSGNTIYF TRBJ1-3 TRBD1 . 16 TRBV28
TGTGCCAGCAACTCCGGGACAGGGGTTTATGGCTACACCTTC CASNSGTGVYGYTF TRBJ1-2 TRBD1 . 14 TRBV2
TGTGCCAGCAGTTACCCCTCGGGGGTGTTCACCGGGGAGCTGTTTTTT CASSYPSGVFTGELFF TRBJ2-2 . . 16 TRBV6-5
TGTGCCAGTAGTATAGGGAGCTCCTACAATGAGCAGTTCTTC CASSIGSSYNEQFF TRBJ2-1 . . 14 TRBV19
TGTGCCAGTAGTATAGTCGGGGCAGGGGGACAGCCCCAGCATTTT CASSIVGAGGQPQHF TRBJ1-5 TRBD1 . 15 TRBV19
TGTGCCAGCTTCCGCGCTCGAGCTTTCTTT CASFRARAFF TRBJ1-1 . . 10 TRBV19
TGTGCCACCGGAGCCCGATGGGACAATGAGCAGTTCTTC CATGARWDNEQFF TRBJ2-1 . . 13 TRBV2
TGTGCCAGCAGCTTAGGGAGTAGGGGCCGCAATCAGCCCCAGCATTTT CASSLGSRGRNQPQHF TRBJ1-5 . few 16 TRBV7-2
TGTGCCAGCAGCTTGGCCTTGAGGGACACCGGGGAGCTGTTTTTT CASSLALRDTGELFF TRBJ2-2 . . 15 TRBV5-4
TGTGCCAGCTCACCAACGACGGACAGGTCGGATGGCTACACCTTC CASSPTTDRSDGYTF TRBJ1-2 TRBD1 . 15 TRBV18
TGTGCCAGCAGCCGGGACATAATAGGACGGGCTGAAGCTTTCTTT CASSRDIIGRAEAFF TRBJ1-1 . . 15 TRBV14
TGTGCCAGCAGATCCGACTATTATAATTCACCCCTCCACTTT CASRSDYYNSPLHF TRBJ1-6 . . 14 TRBV6-5
TGCGCCAGCAGCTTGGTAGTCGGAGGGAACTTAAACTATGGCTACACCTTC CASSLVVGGNLNYGYTF TRBJ1-2 . . 17 TRBV5-1
TGTGCCAGCACCCCCCCGGGACAGGAACCTTTCTTT CASTPPGQEPFF TRBJ1-1 TRBD1 . 12 TRBV12-3/TRBV12-4